This entry lists 28 T cell receptor beta chains sequenced from one sample in a study of OX40 agonist ivuxolimab in advanced cancers. Sequencing was performed with immunoSEQ multiplex PCR; in TCRdb, only in-frame clones are kept and a portion is missing. Altogether some 71,000 clones are present, more than 80% being singletons, with the ten largest covering about 2.7%. This sample comprised CD4+ or CD8+ T cells sorted from blood, obtained in a trial of the OX40 agonist ivuxolimab. All receptors derive from an adult with an advanced solid tumor such as melanoma, head and neck, liver or kidney cancer.

The chain joins TRBV7-8 to TRBJ2-5; D remains ambiguous. The CDR3 length is 16 residues. The V gene's germline CDR1 is SGHVS and CDR2 FQNEAQ. Trimming left V 1 base short and J 6 bases short, with 18 bases between. CDR3: CASSLDELVGSQTQYF. As DNA, the CDR3 is TGTGCCAGCAGCTTAGATGAGTTGGTGGGGTCGCAGACCCAGTACTTC.

The chain combines TRBV5-4 with TRBJ2-3, with D tentatively TRBD2 (6 bases). V lost 7 bases and J lost 0, with 21 bases in between. Germline V gives CDR1 SGHNT, CDR2 YYREEE (reference sequence). CDR3 length: 17 amino acids. DNA of the CDR3: TGTGCCAGCTACACGGGCGGGGCGCGGACTAGCACAGATACGCAGTATTTT. This sequence encodes CASYTGGARTSTDTQYF.

The genes are TRBV10-3 and TRBJ1-1, with TRBD1 as a possible D gene (5 bases). Germline values: CDR1 ENHRY, CDR2 SYGVKD. There are 13 residues in the CDR3. V was trimmed by 6 bases and J by 4 bases, leaving 12 bases between them. The CDR3 region has the DNA TGTGCCATCAGGGCAGGGTTGGCCACTGAAGCTTTCTTT. It specifies CAIRAGLATEAFF.

The table lists this clone with a few counts. This chain links TRBV5-1 with TRBJ1-1; no clear D gene. Germline assignment: CDR1 SGHRS and CDR2 YFSETQ. V lost 3 bases to trimming and J lost 0 bases, with 9 bases between them. The CDR3 loop spans 14 amino acids. The CDR3 sequence is CASSSGVMNTEAFF. In DNA form, the CDR3 reads TGCGCCAGCAGCTCAGGAGTAATGAACACTGAAGCTTTCTTT. Drawing the rest from reference TRBV5-1 and TRBJ1-1, the complete variable domain is KAGVTQTPRYLIKTRGQQVTLSCSPISGHRSVSWYQQTPGQGLQFLFEYFSETQRNKGNFPGRFSGRQFSNSRSEMNVSTLELGDSALYLCASSSGVMNTEAFFGQGTRLTVV.

The chain is built from TRBV28 and TRBJ1-2; D unresolved. V gave up 4 bases and J gave up 6 bases, with 12 bases separating them. The CDR3 loop spans 13 amino acids. The V gene's germline CDR1 is MDHEN and CDR2 SYDVKM. The CDR3 region is CASSSPMVNGYTF. CDR3 DNA: TGTGCCAGCAGTTCGCCTATGGTTAATGGCTACACCTTC.

The rearrangement joins TRBV30 to TRBJ2-1, with TRBD2 matching over 15 bases. J was trimmed by 6 bases and V by 1 base; bases with no gene match: 7. The CDR3 extends over 17 amino acids. Germline values: CDR1 GTSNPN, CDR2 SVGIG (reference sequence). The CDR3 sequence: CAWSEGLAGGKGNEQFF. The CDR3 bases are TGTGCCTGGAGTGAGGGACTAGCGGGGGGTAAGGGCAATGAGCAGTTCTTC.

This clone was detected a few times. V usage is TRBV19 and J usage is TRBJ2-2; 8 positions agree with TRBD2. Germline V gene data show CDR1 as LNHDA and CDR2 as SQIVND (reference sequence). With V trimmed by 3 bases and J by 1 base, 1 base remained unmatched. CDR3 length equals 15 residues. CDR3: CASSILAGNTGELFF. Here the CDR3 DNA reads TGTGCCAGTAGTATCCTAGCGGGGAACACCGGGGAGCTGTTTTTT.

The chain has TRBV7-2 and TRBJ2-3, with TRBD2 matching 12 bases. This CDR3 comprises 15 residues. Trimming cost V 3 bases and J 8 bases; bases outside gene matches: 6. Germline values: CDR1 SGHTA, CDR2 FQGNSA. The CDR3 nucleotides read TGTGCCAGCAGCTTTGCGACTAGCGGGGGTGGTACGCAGTATTTT. It yields the protein CASSFATSGGGTQYF.

The chain employs TRBV11-2 and TRBJ2-7; TRBD1 aligns across 10 bases. Germline CDR1 and CDR2: SGHAT and FQNNGV. The J segment lost 5 bases and the V segment lost 1 base, leaving 5 bases of the junction unmatched. The CDR3 extends over 15 amino acids. The CDR3 DNA reads as TGTGCCAGCAGCTTAGGACAGGGGGCGGTCGACGAGCAGTACTTC. Its translation is CASSLGQGAVDEQYF.

V gene TRBV5-1 combines with J gene TRBJ2-7; 7 bases line up with TRBD1. The CDR3 is 14 residues long. Germline V gene lookup returns CDR1 SGHRS and CDR2 YFSETQ. Trimming removed 0 bases from V and 6 bases from J; junction bases left unmatched: 6. The CDR3 DNA reads TGCGCCAGCAGCTTGGGGGACAGCCGTGGCGAGCAGTACTTC. Its protein is CASSLGDSRGEQYF.

The chain employs TRBV5-1 and TRBJ1-2; 7 nucleotides agree with TRBD1. V dropped 3 bases and J dropped 5; count of bases not matched to a gene: 13. The CDR3 is made up of 16 amino acids. Looked up from germline, CDR1 is SGHRS and CDR2 is YFSETQ. The CDR3 here is CASSWGDTGVAYGYTF. CDR3 nucleotide sequence: TGCGCCAGCAGCTGGGGGGATACAGGGGTGGCTTATGGCTACACCTTC.

The CDR3 DNA follows: TGTGCCAGCAGTTTCAATTCACCCCTCCACTTT. This translates into CASSFNSPLHF. The genes are TRBV28 and TRBJ1-6; D gene uncertain. Germline V lookup: CDR1 MDHEN, CDR2 SYDVKM. There are 11 residues in the CDR3. Trimming took off 3 bases at V and 7 bases at J, with 1 base between the two ends. The full variable domain, rest sourced from reference TRBV28 and TRBJ1-6, is DVKVTQSSRYLVKRTGEKVFLECVQDMDHENMFWYRQDPGLGLRLIYFSYDVKMKEKGDIPEGYSVSREKKERFSLILESASTNQTSMYLCASSFNSPLHFGNGTRLTVT.

The genes are TRBV5-1 and TRBJ1-6, with 9 positions matching TRBD1. The V gene end was trimmed by 2 bases and the J gene end by 2 bases; junction bases not matched to a gene: 2. The CDR3 contains 16 residues. Germline V lookup: CDR1 SGHRS, CDR2 YFSETQ. CDR3 residues: CASSLQGATYNSPLHF. The CDR3 region has the DNA TGCGCCAGCAGCTTACAGGGGGCCACCTATAATTCACCCCTCCACTTT.

This rearrangement joins TRBV14 to TRBJ2-5, with a weak D call TRBD2 (5 bases). Germline V lookup: CDR1 SGHDN, CDR2 FVKESK. V was shortened by 2 bases and J by 4 bases, with 14 bases between the two germline ends. The length of the CDR3 is 15 residues. The CDR3 is CASSQSWGVGETQYF. The CDR3 region has the DNA TGTGCCAGCAGCCAATCGTGGGGAGTGGGAGAGACCCAGTACTTC.

V usage is TRBV6-1 and J usage is TRBJ1-2; no firm D call. Trimming stripped 3 bases from V and 4 bases from J, with 9 bases between. This CDR3 has 13 residues. Germline CDR1 MNHNS, CDR2 SASEGT. The CDR3 sequence is CASSESLPYGYTF. For the CDR3, the DNA is TGTGCCAGCAGTGAGAGTCTTCCCTATGGCTACACCTTC.

The chain combines TRBV29-1 with TRBJ2-3; 7 bases line up with TRBD2. The CDR3 runs to 13 residues. V dropped 7 bases and J dropped 4; count of bases not matched to a gene: 8. Germline V gene data show CDR1 as SQVTM and CDR2 as ANQGSEA. The CDR3 DNA reads TGCAGCGAGAGCCAGGGAGGGGCAGATACGCAGTATTTT. Its protein is CSESQGGADTQYF.

The J gene is TRBJ1-1, the V gene TRBV20-1; tentatively, D is TRBD1 (6 bases). The germline V gene has CDR1 DFQATT and CDR2 SNEGSKA (reference sequence). CDR3 size: 11 residues. Trimming stripped 4 bases from V and 8 bases from J, with 11 bases between. CDR3 nucleotide sequence: TGCAGTGCTAAGGGGGAGTTCGAAGCTTTCTTT. Encoded protein: CSAKGEFEAFF.

This chain uses TRBV28 with TRBJ2-1; TRBD2 matches 13 bases. Losses at the gene ends were 3 bases for V and 12 bases for J; bases not matched to a gene: 5. Germline assignment: CDR1 MDHEN and CDR2 SYDVKM. The CDR3 runs 14 residues. CDR3: CASSFGLAGVVQFF. The CDR3 coding sequence is TGTGCCAGCAGTTTTGGACTAGCGGGGGTGGTGCAGTTCTTC.

The chain employs TRBV6-6 and TRBJ2-5; 8 nucleotides agree with TRBD2. The germline gives CDR1 MNHNY, CDR2 SVGAGI (reference sequence). The V gene end was trimmed by 6 bases and the J gene end by 2 bases; junction bases not matched to a gene: 8. The CDR3 is 15 amino acids. CDR3 DNA: TGTGCCAGCAGAAAAGCGGGGGATATACAAGAGACCCAGTACTTC. It is translated as CASRKAGDIQETQYF.

This chain connects TRBV7-9 to TRBJ2-1; possibly TRBD2 for D (6 bases). V shed 1 base and J shed 4 bases, with 8 bases lying between them. The germline V gene encodes CDR1 SEHNR and CDR2 FQNEAQ (reference sequence). The CDR3 has 14 amino acids. In DNA form, the CDR3 reads TGTGCCAGCAGCTTAGGTGGGGGGTACAATGAGCAGTTCTTC. Translated: CASSLGGGYNEQFF.

J is TRBJ2-1 and V is TRBV6-1; D ambiguous. Germline lookup yields CDR1 MNHNS and CDR2 SASEGT. The ends were cut back, 5 bases at V and 4 bases at J, with 12 bases in the middle. CDR3 size: 14 residues. CDR3 protein: CASSPSDGYNEQFF. The CDR3 bases are TGTGCCAGCAGTCCATCGGACGGGTACAATGAGCAGTTCTTC.

The chain is built from TRBV5-1 and TRBJ2-2, with 7 bases matching TRBD1. CDR3 length: 15 residues. V lost 4 bases and J lost 1; bases outside the gene matches: 4. Germline V gene data show CDR1 as SGHRS and CDR2 as YFSETQ. DNA of the CDR3: TGCGCCAGCAGCCAAGGGGGCGTGAACACCGGGGAGCTGTTTTTT. Residues: CASSQGGVNTGELFF.

V and J are TRBV6-4 and TRBJ1-5, with D tentatively TRBD1 (6 bases). The V end lost 4 bases, the J end lost 0 bases, and 16 bases lay between the germline ends. The CDR3 consists of 17 residues. CDR1 is MRHNA, CDR2 SNTAGT, per germline. The CDR3 DNA follows: TGTGCCAGCAGTGTTATCCGGGACAAAAATAGCAATCAGCCCCAGCATTTT. This gives the protein CASSVIRDKNSNQPQHF.

V and J are TRBV28 and TRBJ1-2; unclear D gene. There are 13 residues in the CDR3. Per the germline V gene, CDR1 is MDHEN and CDR2 is SYDVKM. Trimming pared 5 bases from V and 8 bases from J, leaving 15 bases between. CDR3 region: CASSPPGRVGYTF. The CDR3 DNA follows: TGTGCCAGCAGTCCCCCCGGACGGGTGGGCTACACCTTC.

This clone has just a few counts. The chain links TRBV5-5 to TRBJ2-2; 7 nucleotides align to TRBD1. From germline, CDR1 is SGHKS and CDR2 YYEKEE (reference sequence). V trimming: 4 bases; J trimming: 5 bases; junction bases outside the gene matches: 8. This CDR3 is built from 15 residues. Here the CDR3 reads CASSLEDRTTGELFF. The CDR3 region has the DNA TGTGCCAGCAGCCTGGAGGACAGGACGACCGGGGAGCTGTTTTTT. The variable domain in full, completed from reference TRBV5-5 and TRBJ2-2, reads DAGVTQSPTHLIKTRGQQVTLRCSPISGHKSVSWYQQVLGQGPQFIFQYYEKEERGRGNFPDRFSARQFPNYSSELNVNALLLGDSALYLCASSLEDRTTGELFFGEGSRLTVL.

The V call is TRBV9, the J call TRBJ1-2; 7 bases are a match to TRBD1. This CDR3 has 14 amino acids. Trimming removed 0 bases from V and 7 bases from J; junction bases left unmatched: 6. The germline CDR1 and CDR2 sequences are SGDLS and YYNGEE. CDR3 nucleotide sequence: TGTGCCAGCAGCGTAGCCCCCGCAGGGGGTGGCTACACCTTC. Encoded protein: CASSVAPAGGGYTF.

The chain combines TRBV19 with TRBJ1-5; perhaps TRBD1 as D (5 bases). V was pared by 7 bases and J by 6 bases, with 19 bases between. The CDR3 has 15 residues. CDR1 and CDR2 (germline): LNHDA, SQIVND (reference sequence). The CDR3 is CASTADRFGGQPQHF. As DNA, the CDR3 is TGTGCCAGTACCGCCGACCGCTTCGGGGGTCAGCCCCAGCATTTT. The whole variable domain, filled in from reference TRBV19 and TRBJ1-5, reads DGGITQSPKYLFRKEGQNVTLSCEQNLNHDAMYWYRQDPGQGLRLIYYSQIVNDFQKGDIAEGYSVSREKKESFPLTVTSAQKNPTAFYLCASTADRFGGQPQHFGDGTRLSIL.

This sequence joins TRBV7-3 and TRBJ2-2, with 10 bases matching TRBD2. The CDR3 runs to 18 residues. J was trimmed by 1 base and V by 5 bases; bases with no gene match: 10. Per germline, CDR1 SGHTA and CDR2 FQGTGA. In DNA, the CDR3 is TGTGCCAGCAGCCGGACTAGCGGCCGACCGAGGAACACCGGGGAGCTGTTTTTT. This gives the protein CASSRTSGRPRNTGELFF.